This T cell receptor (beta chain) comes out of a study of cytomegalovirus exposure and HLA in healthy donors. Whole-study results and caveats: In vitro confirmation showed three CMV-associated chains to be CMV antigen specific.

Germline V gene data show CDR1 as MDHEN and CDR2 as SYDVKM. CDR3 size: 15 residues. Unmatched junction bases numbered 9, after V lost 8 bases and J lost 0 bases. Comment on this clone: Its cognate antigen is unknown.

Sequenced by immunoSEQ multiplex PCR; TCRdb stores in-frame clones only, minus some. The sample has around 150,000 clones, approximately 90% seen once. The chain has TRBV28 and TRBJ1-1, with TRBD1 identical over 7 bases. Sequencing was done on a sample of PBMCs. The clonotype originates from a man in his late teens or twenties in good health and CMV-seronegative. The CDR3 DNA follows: TGTGCCAGCGAAAACGCAGGGGGGATGAACACTGAAGCTTTCTTT. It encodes CASENAGGMNTEAFF.